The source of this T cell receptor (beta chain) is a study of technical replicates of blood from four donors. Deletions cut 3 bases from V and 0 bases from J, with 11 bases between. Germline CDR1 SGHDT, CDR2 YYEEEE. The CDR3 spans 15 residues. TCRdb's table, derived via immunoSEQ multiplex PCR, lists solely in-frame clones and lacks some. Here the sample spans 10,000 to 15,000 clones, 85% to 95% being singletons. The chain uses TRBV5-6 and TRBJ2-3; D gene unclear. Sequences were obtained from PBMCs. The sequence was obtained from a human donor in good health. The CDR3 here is CASSSYSSSTDTQYF. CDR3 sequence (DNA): TGTGCCAGCAGCTCGTACAGTAGTAGCACAGATACGCAGTATTTT.